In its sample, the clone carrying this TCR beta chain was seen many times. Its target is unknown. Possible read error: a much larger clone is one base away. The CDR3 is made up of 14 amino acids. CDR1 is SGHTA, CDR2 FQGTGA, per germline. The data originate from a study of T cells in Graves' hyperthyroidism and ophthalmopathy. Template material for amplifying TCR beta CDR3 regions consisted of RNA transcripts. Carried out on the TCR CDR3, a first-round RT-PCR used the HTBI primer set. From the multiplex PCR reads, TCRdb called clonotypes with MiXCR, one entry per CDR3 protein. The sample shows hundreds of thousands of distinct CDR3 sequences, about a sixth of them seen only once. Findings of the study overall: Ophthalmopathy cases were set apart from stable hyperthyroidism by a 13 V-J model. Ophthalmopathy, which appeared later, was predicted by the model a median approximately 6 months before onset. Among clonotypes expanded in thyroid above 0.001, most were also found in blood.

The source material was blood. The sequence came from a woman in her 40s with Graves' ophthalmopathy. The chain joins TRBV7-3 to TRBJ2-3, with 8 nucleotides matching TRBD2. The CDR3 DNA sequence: TGTGCCAGCAACTTAGCGGGGAGCACAGATACGCAGTATTTT. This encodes CASNLAGSTDTQYF.